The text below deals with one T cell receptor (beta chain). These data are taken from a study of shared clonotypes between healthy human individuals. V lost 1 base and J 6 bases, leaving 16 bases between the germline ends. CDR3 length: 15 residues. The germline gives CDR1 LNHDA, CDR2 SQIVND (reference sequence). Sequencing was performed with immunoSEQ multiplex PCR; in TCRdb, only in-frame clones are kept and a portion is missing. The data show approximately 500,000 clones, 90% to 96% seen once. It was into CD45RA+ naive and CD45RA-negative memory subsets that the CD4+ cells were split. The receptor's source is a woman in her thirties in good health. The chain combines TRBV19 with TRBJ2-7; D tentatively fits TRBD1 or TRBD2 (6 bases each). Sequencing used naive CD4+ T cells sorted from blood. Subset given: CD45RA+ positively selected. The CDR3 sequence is CASSIVAGVRGEQYF. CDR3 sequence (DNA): TGTGCCAGTAGTATAGTAGCAGGGGTGCGGGGCGAGCAGTACTTC.